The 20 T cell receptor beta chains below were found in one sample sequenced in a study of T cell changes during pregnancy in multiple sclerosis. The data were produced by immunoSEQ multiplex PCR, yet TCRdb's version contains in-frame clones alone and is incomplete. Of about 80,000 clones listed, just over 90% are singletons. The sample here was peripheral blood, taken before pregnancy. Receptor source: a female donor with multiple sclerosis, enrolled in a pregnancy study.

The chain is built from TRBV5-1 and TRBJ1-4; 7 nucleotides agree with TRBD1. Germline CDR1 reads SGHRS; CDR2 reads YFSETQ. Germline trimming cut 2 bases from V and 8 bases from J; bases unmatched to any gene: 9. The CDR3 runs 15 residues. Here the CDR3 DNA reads TGCGCCAGCAGCTTCCTACAGGGGCCGGGGGAAAAACTGTTTTTT. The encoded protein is CASSFLQGPGEKLFF.

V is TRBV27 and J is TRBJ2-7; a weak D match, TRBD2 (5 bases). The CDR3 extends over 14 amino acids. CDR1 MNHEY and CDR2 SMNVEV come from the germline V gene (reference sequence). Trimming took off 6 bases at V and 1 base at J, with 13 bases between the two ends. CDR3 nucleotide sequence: TGTGCCAGCAGAACGGCCACGGGATCCTACGAGCAGTACTTC. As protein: CASRTATGSYEQYF.

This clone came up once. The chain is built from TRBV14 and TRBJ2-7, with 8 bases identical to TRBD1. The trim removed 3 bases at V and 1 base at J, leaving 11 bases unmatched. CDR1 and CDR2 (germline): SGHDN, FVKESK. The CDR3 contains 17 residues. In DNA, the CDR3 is TGTGCCAGCAGCCATTTAGGGACAGGCCCCTCGTCCTACGAGCAGTACTTC. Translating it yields CASSHLGTGPSSYEQYF.

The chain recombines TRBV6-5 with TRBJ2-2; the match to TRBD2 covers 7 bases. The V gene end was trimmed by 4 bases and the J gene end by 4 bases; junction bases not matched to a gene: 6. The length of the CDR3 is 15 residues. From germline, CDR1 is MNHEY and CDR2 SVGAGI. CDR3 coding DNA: TGTGCCAGCAGTTGGGGGGGGGAGACCACCGGGGAGCTGTTTTTT. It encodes CASSWGGETTGELFF.

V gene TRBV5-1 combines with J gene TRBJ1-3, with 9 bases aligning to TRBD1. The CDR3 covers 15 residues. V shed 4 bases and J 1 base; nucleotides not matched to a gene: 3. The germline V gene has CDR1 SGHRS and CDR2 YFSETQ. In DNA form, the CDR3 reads TGCGCCAGCAGCCCAGGGACAGGGTCTGGAAACACCATATATTTT. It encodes CASSPGTGSGNTIYF. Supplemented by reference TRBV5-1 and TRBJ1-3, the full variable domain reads KAGVTQTPRYLIKTRGQQVTLSCSPISGHRSVSWYQQTPGQGLQFLFEYFSETQRNKGNFPGRFSGRQFSNSRSEMNVSTLELGDSALYLCASSPGTGSGNTIYFGEGSWLTVV.

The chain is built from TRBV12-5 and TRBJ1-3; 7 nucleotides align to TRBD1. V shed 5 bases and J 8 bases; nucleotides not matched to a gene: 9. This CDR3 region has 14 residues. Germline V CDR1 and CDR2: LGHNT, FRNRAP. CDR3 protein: CASGLRQGLDTIYF. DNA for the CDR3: TGTGCTAGTGGTCTCCGACAGGGATTAGACACCATATATTTT.

CDR3 sequence (DNA): TGTGCCAGCAGTGACCGGACAAGTCAAGGCTACACCTTC. Residues: CASSDRTSQGYTF. V gene TRBV27 combines with J gene TRBJ1-2; possibly TRBD1 for D (5 bases). The V gene's germline CDR1 is MNHEY and CDR2 SMNVEV (reference sequence). Trimming cost V 5 bases and J 8 bases, with 15 bases left between them. This CDR3 comprises 13 residues.

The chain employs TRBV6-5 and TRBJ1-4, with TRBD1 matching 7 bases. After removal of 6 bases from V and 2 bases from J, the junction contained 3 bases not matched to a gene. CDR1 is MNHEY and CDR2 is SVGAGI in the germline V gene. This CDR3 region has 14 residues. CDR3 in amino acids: CASSPTGTNEKLFF. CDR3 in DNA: TGTGCCAGCAGCCCGACAGGGACTAATGAAAAACTGTTTTTT.

The CDR3 coding sequence is TGTGCCAGTACATCCGGGAGCTACGAGCAGTACTTC. Translated: CASTSGSYEQYF. The chain employs TRBV27 and TRBJ2-7, with a tentative D call TRBD2 (6 bases). The germline V gene encodes CDR1 MNHEY and CDR2 SMNVEV (reference sequence). CDR3 size: 12 residues. With 9 bases removed from V and 3 bases from J, the gap between germline ends came to 12 bases.

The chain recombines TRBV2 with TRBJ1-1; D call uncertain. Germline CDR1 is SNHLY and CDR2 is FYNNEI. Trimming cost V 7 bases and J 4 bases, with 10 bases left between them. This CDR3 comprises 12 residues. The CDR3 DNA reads TGTGCCAGCATAGTTGGAGTCACTGAAGCTTTCTTT. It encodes CASIVGVTEAFF. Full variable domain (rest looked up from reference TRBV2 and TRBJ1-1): EPEVTQTPSHQVTQMGQEVILRCVPISNHLYFYWYRQILGQKVEFLVSFYNNEISEKSEIFDDQFSVERPDGSNFTLKIRSTKLEDSAMYFCASIVGVTEAFFGQGTRLTVV.

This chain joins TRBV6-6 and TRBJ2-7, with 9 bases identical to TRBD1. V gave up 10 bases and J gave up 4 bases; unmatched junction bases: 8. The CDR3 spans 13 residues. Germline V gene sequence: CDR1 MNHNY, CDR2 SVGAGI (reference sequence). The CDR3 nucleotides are TGTGCCACCACGAGGGACAGGGTGTACGAGCAGTACTTC. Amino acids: CATTRDRVYEQYF.

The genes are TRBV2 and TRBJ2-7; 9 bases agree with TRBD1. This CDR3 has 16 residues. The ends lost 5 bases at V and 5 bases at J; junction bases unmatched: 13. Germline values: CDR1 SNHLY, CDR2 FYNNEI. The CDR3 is CASSPLPGQGGDEQYF. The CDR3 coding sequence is TGTGCCAGCAGTCCTTTACCGGGACAGGGAGGGGACGAGCAGTACTTC.

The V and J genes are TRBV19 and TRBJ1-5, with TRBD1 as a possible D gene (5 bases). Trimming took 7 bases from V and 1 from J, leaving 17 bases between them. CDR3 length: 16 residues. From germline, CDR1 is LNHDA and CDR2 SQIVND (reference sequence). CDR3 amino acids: CASTNLRAGSNQPQHF. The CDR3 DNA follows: TGTGCCAGTACCAATTTAAGGGCAGGGAGCAATCAGCCCCAGCATTTT.

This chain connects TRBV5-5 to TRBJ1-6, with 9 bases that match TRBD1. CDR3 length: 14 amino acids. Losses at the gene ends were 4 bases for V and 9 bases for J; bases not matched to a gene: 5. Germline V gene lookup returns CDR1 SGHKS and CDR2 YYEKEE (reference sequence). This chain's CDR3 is CASSPGTGLSPLHF. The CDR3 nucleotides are TGTGCCAGCAGCCCGGGGACAGGGCTTTCACCCCTCCACTTT.

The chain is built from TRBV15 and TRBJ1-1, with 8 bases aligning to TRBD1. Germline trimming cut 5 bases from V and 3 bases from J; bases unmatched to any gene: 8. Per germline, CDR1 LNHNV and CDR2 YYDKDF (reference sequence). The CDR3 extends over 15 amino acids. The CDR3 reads CATSGLGQGHTEAFF. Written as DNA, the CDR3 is TGTGCCACCAGCGGGCTAGGACAGGGCCACACTGAAGCTTTCTTT.

CDR3 residues: CASSLFPGSGGANTGELFF. The DNA for the CDR3 is TGTGCCAGCAGTTTATTCCCCGGTAGCGGGGGGGCGAACACCGGGGAGCTGTTTTTT. This chain joins TRBV27 and TRBJ2-2; 11 bases match TRBD2. The length of the CDR3 is 19 residues. V trimming: 1 base; J trimming: 0 bases; junction bases outside the gene matches: 7. Germline values: CDR1 MNHEY, CDR2 SMNVEV (reference sequence).

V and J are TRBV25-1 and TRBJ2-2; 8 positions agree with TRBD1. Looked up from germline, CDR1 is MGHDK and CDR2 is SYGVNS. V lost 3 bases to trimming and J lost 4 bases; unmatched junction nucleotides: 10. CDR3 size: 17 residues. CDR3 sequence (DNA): TGTGCCAGCAGTGACCCAGGGGGCGGGCTTCGCACCGGGGAGCTGTTTTTT. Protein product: CASSDPGGGLRTGELFF. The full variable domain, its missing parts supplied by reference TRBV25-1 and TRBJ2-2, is EADIYQTPRYLVIGTGKKITLECSQTMGHDKMYWYQQDPGMELHLIHYSYGVNSTEKGDLSSESTVSRIRTEHFPLTLESARPSHTSQYLCASSDPGGGLRTGELFFGEGSRLTVL.

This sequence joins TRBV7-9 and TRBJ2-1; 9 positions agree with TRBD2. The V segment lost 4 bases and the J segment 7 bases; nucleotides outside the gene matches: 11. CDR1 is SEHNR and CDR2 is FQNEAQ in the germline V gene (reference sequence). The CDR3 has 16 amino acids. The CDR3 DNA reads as TGTGCCAGCAGCTCTAAGGGACTAGCTGAACTAAATGAGCAGTTCTTC. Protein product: CASSSKGLAELNEQFF.

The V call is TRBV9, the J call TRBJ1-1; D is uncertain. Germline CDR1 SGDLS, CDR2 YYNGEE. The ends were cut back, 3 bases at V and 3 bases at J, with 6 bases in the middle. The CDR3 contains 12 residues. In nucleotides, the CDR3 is TGTGCCAGCAGCGGGTCGGACACTGAAGCTTTCTTT. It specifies CASSGSDTEAFF.

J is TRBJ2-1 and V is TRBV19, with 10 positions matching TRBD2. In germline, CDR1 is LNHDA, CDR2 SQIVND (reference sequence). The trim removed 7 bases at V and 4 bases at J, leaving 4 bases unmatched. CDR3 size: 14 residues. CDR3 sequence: CASKRTSGYNEQFF. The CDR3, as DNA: TGTGCCAGTAAGCGGACTAGCGGATACAATGAGCAGTTCTTC.